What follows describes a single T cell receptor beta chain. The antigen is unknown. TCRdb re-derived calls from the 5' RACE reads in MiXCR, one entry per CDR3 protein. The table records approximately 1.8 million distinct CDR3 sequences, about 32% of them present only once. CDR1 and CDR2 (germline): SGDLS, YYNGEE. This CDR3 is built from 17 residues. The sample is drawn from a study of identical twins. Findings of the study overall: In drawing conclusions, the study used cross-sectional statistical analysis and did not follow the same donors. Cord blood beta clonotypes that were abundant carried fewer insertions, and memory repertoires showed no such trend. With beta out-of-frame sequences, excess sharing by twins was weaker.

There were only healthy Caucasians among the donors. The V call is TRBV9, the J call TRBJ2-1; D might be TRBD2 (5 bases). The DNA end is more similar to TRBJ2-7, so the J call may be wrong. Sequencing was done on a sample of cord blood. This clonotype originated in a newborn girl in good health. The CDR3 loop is CASSVDPEASSYNEQYF. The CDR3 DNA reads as TGTGCCAGCAGCGTAGATCCTGAGGCTAGCTCCTACAATGAGCAGTACTTC.